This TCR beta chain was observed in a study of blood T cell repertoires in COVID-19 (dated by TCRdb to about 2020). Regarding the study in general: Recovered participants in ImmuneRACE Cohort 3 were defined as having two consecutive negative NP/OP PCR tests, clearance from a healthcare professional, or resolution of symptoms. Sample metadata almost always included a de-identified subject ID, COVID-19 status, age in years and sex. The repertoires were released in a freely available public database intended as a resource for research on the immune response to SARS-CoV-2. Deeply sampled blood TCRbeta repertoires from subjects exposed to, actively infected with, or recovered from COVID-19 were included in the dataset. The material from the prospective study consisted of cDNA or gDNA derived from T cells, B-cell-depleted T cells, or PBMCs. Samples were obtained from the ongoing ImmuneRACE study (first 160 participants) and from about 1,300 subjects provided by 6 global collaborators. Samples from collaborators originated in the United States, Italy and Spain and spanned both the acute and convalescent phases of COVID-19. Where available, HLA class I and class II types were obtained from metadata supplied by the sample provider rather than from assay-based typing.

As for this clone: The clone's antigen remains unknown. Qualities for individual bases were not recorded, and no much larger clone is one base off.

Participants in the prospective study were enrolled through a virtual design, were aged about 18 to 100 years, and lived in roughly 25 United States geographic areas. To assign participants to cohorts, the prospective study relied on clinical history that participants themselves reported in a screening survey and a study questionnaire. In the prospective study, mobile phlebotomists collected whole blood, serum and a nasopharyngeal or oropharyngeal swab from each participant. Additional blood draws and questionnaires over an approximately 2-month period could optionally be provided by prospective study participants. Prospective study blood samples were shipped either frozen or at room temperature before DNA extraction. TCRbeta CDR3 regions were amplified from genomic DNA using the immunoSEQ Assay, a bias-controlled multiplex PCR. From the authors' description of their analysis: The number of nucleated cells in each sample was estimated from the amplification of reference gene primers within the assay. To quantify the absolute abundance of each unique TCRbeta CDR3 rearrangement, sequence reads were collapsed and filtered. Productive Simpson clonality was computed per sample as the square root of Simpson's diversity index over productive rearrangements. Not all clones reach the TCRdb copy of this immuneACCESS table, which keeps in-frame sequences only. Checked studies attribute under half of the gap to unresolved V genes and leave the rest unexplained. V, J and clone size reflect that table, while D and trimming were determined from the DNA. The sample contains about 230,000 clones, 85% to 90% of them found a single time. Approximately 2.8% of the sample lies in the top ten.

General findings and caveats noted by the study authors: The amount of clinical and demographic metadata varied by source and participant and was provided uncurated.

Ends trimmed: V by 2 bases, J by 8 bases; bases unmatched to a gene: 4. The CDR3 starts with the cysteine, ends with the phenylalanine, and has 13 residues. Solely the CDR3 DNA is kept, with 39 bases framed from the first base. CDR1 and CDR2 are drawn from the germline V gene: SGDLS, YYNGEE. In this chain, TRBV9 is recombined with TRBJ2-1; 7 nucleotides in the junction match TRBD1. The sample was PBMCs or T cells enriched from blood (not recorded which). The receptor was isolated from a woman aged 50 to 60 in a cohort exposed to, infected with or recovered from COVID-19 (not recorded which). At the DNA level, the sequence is TGTGCCAGCAGCGTCCGAGGGGGCGATGAGCAGTTCTTC. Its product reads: CASSVRGGDEQFF.